The 25 T cell receptor beta chains reported below all come from one sample, sequenced in a study of blood T cells in healthy people across ages. Using a J-beta primer mix together with a sample-barcoded 5' primer, a second PCR was run for about 7 to 12 cycles. Each CDR3 protein gets one entry after TCRdb re-called the 5' RACE reads with MiXCR. The sample carries around 2 million distinct CDR3 sequences, approximately 40% recorded once. The sequenced sample consisted of blood. Source of these receptors: a human donor in good health.

Only a few counts were recorded for this clonotype. The gene calls are TRBV4-3 and TRBJ2-7; TRBD1 might be the D (6 bases). There are 15 residues in the CDR3. Trimming cost V 2 bases and J 0 bases, with 11 bases left between them. Germline-derived CDR1 and CDR2 are LGHNA and YSLEER. The DNA of the CDR3 is TGCGCCAGCAGCCAATTCACAGGGAGCTCCTACGAGCAGTACTTC. Translated: CASSQFTGSSYEQYF.

The chain links TRBV7-3 to TRBJ2-3, with D possibly TRBD2 on 6 matching bases. The CDR3 is made up of 13 amino acids. The germline V gene encodes CDR1 SGHTA and CDR2 FQGTGA. Trimming cost V 5 bases and J 6 bases, with 12 bases left between them. CDR3 DNA: TGTGCCAGCAGCATGACTAGTTACGATACGCAGTATTTT. This encodes CASSMTSYDTQYF.

V is TRBV9 and J is TRBJ2-3; D not resolved. V lost 0 bases and J lost 2, with 7 bases in between. The germline V gene encodes CDR1 SGDLS and CDR2 YYNGEE. This CDR3 region has 14 residues. The CDR3 reads CASSVVDYTDTQYF. The CDR3 bases are TGTGCCAGCAGCGTAGTAGATTACACAGATACGCAGTATTTT. Using reference TRBV9 and TRBJ2-3 for the parts outside the CDR3, the full variable domain is DSGVTQTPKHLITATGQRVTLRCSPRSGDLSVYWYQQSLDQGLQFLIQYYNGEERAKGNILERFSAQQFPDLHSELNLSSLELGDSALYFCASSVVDYTDTQYFGPGTRLTVL.

The rearrangement uses TRBV10-3 and TRBJ2-7, with 7 positions matching TRBD1. From germline, CDR1 is ENHRY and CDR2 SYGVKD. The V and J ends lost 6 bases and 3 bases, in that order; junction bases with no gene match: 8. This CDR3 contains 14 residues. The DNA of the CDR3 is TGTGCCATCAGCTGGGACAGCCAGAACTACGAGCAGTACTTC. As protein: CAISWDSQNYEQYF.

There are a few counts of this clonotype. The gene calls are TRBV29-1 and TRBJ2-3; D perhaps matches TRBD2 (5 bases). Trimming removed 7 bases at V and 0 bases at J, with 11 bases between. This CDR3 region has 13 residues. CDR1 is SQVTM and CDR2 is ANQGSEA in the germline V gene. For the CDR3, the DNA is TGCAGCGGAGCGGCCACTAGCACAGATACGCAGTATTTT. Protein: CSGAATSTDTQYF.

The CDR3 nucleotides are TGCAGTGCTAGAGATTTTGGGCAGGGTGAATCACCCCTCCACTTT. It specifies CSARDFGQGESPLHF. This chain links TRBV20-1 with TRBJ1-6, with a possible D match to TRBD1 (5 bases). Trimming left V 0 bases short and J 10 bases short, with 16 bases between. This CDR3 spans 15 amino acids. Germline values: CDR1 DFQATT, CDR2 SNEGSKA (reference sequence).

The chain joins TRBV9 to TRBJ2-5, with 7 bases lining up with TRBD2. The CDR3 contains 13 residues. With V trimmed by 3 bases and J by 5 bases, 4 bases remained unmatched. From germline, CDR1 is SGDLS and CDR2 YYNGEE. Written as DNA, the CDR3 is TGTGCCAGCAGCGGACTAGCTAGTGAGACCCAGTACTTC. Encoded protein: CASSGLASETQYF.

This clonotype showed up just a few times. The chain employs TRBV15 and TRBJ1-4; no reliable D call. There are 11 residues in the CDR3. CDR1 LNHNV and CDR2 YYDKDF come from the germline V gene (reference sequence). Trimming cost V 3 bases and J 8 bases, with 4 bases left between them. For the CDR3, the DNA is TGTGCCACCAGCAGGGGAGAAAAACTGTTTTTT. Translated: CATSRGEKLFF.

The chain joins TRBV19 to TRBJ2-2; D is unclear. The CDR3 has 14 residues. Germline CDR1 and CDR2: LNHDA and SQIVND (reference sequence). V lost 5 bases and J lost 5, with 12 bases in between. This CDR3 reads CASSSATATGELFF. For the CDR3, the DNA is TGTGCCAGTAGTTCCGCGACGGCGACCGGGGAGCTGTTTTTT.

The chain combines TRBV28 with TRBJ2-4; D possibly corresponds to TRBD1 (6 bases). Germline V lookup: CDR1 MDHEN, CDR2 SYDVKM. This CDR3 contains 12 residues. V lost 2 bases to trimming and J lost 15 bases, with 14 bases between them. CDR3 in DNA: TGTGCCAGCAGTTTACGGACAGCCAGACGGTACTTC. Protein: CASSLRTARRYF.

This sequence joins TRBV4-3 and TRBJ1-2; D remains ambiguous. V dropped 0 bases and J dropped 0 bases, with 8 bases sitting between them. The CDR3 spans 15 residues. Germline V gives CDR1 LGHNA, CDR2 YSLEER. The CDR3 DNA follows: TGCGCCAGCAGCCAAGACACCTCTTCTAACTATGGCTACACCTTC. This codes for CASSQDTSSNYGYTF.

This chain uses TRBV7-3 with TRBJ2-6; possible D gene TRBD1, 6 bases. The CDR3 length is 16 residues. Trimming took off 4 bases at V and 2 bases at J, with 12 bases between the two ends. CDR1 SGHTA and CDR2 FQGTGA come from the germline V gene. CDR3 in DNA: TGTGCCAGCAGCTATACAGGGTCTGCTGGGGCCAACGTCCTGACTTTC. Protein product: CASSYTGSAGANVLTF.

This rearrangement joins TRBV13 to TRBJ1-2, with D tentatively TRBD1 (6 bases). Deletions cut 0 bases from V and 2 bases from J, with 16 bases between. CDR1 is PRHDT, CDR2 FYEKMQ, per germline (reference sequence). The CDR3 spans 17 residues. In DNA, the CDR3 is TGTGCCAGCAGCTTAGGGGCCCGGGGGCAGGGCAACTATGGCTACACCTTC. It translates to CASSLGARGQGNYGYTF.

Many counts were recorded for this clonotype. The J gene is TRBJ2-7, the V gene TRBV3-1, with D uncertain. The germline V gene has CDR1 LGHDT and CDR2 YNNKEL (reference sequence). Trimming pared 1 base from V and 2 bases from J, leaving 6 bases between. This CDR3 comprises 13 residues. CDR3 DNA: TGTGCCAGCAGCCAAGTAGGGCCCTACGAGCAGTACTTC. This translates into CASSQVGPYEQYF.

This clonotype was counted many times. The V gene is TRBV7-8, the J gene TRBJ2-6; the D gene is possibly TRBD2 (5 bases). This CDR3 comprises 18 residues. Germline-derived CDR1 and CDR2 are SGHVS and FQNEAQ. The V gene lost 2 bases and the J gene lost 4 bases, with 18 bases spanning the gap. The CDR3 DNA reads as TGTGCCAGCAGCTTAAGTATGAGGGTCCGGCGCGGGGCCAACGTCCTGACTTTC. As protein: CASSLSMRVRRGANVLTF.

The CDR3 DNA reads as TGTGCCAGCAGTAGACTGGGACCGGGCGTTTATGGCTACACCTTC. Its translation is CASSRLGPGVYGYTF. V and J are TRBV12-3 or TRBV12-4 and TRBJ1-2, with TRBD1 as a possible D gene (5 bases). This CDR3 is 15 amino acids long. Trimming stripped 5 bases from V and 5 bases from J, with 18 bases between.

Only a few counts were recorded for this clonotype. This sequence joins TRBV7-3 and TRBJ2-1; D gene uncertain. From germline, CDR1 is SGHTA and CDR2 FQGTGA. Trimming pared 0 bases from V and 5 bases from J, leaving 5 bases between. The CDR3 has 13 amino acids. In nucleotides, the CDR3 is TGTGCCAGCAGCTTAACGGTACACAATGAGCAGTTCTTC. Amino acids: CASSLTVHNEQFF.

This clonotype has only one observation. CDR3 protein: CASSFRHTGELFF. The CDR3, as DNA: TGTGCCAGCAGCTTCCGACATACCGGGGAGCTGTTTTTT. The V gene is TRBV7-2, the J gene TRBJ2-2, with D unclear. V was cut by 3 bases and J by 5 bases, with 7 bases left in between. Germline-derived CDR1 and CDR2 are SGHTA and FQGNSA. The CDR3 extends over 13 amino acids.

This clonotype was recorded at least ten times. V and J are TRBV2 and TRBJ2-7, with 7 bases aligning to TRBD2. CDR1 SNHLY and CDR2 FYNNEI come from the germline V gene. This CDR3 comprises 13 residues. Trimming cost V 11 bases and J 1 base; bases outside gene matches: 8. The CDR3 spells CAGGEGLSYEQYF. The DNA for the CDR3 is TGTGCCGGTGGGGAGGGGCTTTCCTACGAGCAGTACTTC.

This chain connects TRBV7-2 to TRBJ2-1, with TRBD2 matching 8 bases. The CDR3 contains 16 residues. V gave up 1 base and J gave up 3 bases; unmatched junction bases: 5. Germline V gene data show CDR1 as SGHTA and CDR2 as FQGNSA. The CDR3 loop is CASSLELAGVYNEQFF. DNA of the CDR3: TGTGCCAGCAGCTTAGAGCTAGCGGGTGTCTACAATGAGCAGTTCTTC.

V is TRBV20-1 and J is TRBJ1-4; D might be TRBD1 (6 bases). Trimming removed 3 bases from V and 7 bases from J, with 12 bases in between. Germline V lookup: CDR1 DFQATT, CDR2 SNEGSKA (reference sequence). This CDR3 is built from 13 residues. CDR3 protein: CSARGAGGEKLFF. In DNA, the CDR3 is TGCAGTGCTAGGGGGGCGGGGGGTGAAAAACTGTTTTTT.

The rearrangement joins TRBV4-3 to TRBJ1-1; unclear D gene. The germline V and J ends were trimmed by 1 base and 8 bases, with 8 bases remaining between them. The CDR3 contains 12 residues. Germline assignment: CDR1 LGHNA and CDR2 YSLEER. Written as DNA, the CDR3 is TGCGCCAGCAGCCAAGGGGAGGAAGAAGCTTTCTTT. Its protein is CASSQGEEEAFF.

The DNA of the CDR3 is TGCAGCGTTGTGTCGGGACAGGCAAACACCGGGGAGCTGTTTTTT. This translates into CSVVSGQANTGELFF. The rearrangement uses TRBV29-1 and TRBJ2-2, with TRBD1 matching over 8 bases. The germline V gene has CDR1 SQVTM and CDR2 ANQGSEA. The CDR3 has 15 amino acids. Trimming at V came to 4 bases and at J to 2 bases, leaving 6 bases not matched to a gene.

This clonotype was observed a handful of times. This chain joins TRBV27 and TRBJ1-2; D is perhaps TRBD1 (6 bases). V lost 8 bases, J lost 5 bases, and 24 bases lay in between. The CDR3 contains 16 residues. Germline values: CDR1 MNHEY, CDR2 SMNVEV (reference sequence). CDR3 DNA: TGTGCCAGCGCCACCGGGGGCCACACACTCCCTTATGGCTACACCTTC. It is translated as CASATGGHTLPYGYTF.

The rearrangement joins TRBV29-1 to TRBJ2-1; D is ambiguous. This CDR3 region has 12 residues. Trimming removed 0 bases at V and 6 bases at J, with 6 bases between. Germline CDR1 and CDR2: SQVTM and ANQGSEA. CDR3 DNA sequence: TGCAGCGTTGAAGATTCGTCCAATGAGCAGTTCTTC. Translation gives CSVEDSSNEQFF.